This T cell receptor beta chain was identified in a study of control samples from healthy donors and cancer patients. Measured with immunoSEQ multiplex PCR; TCRdb has only the in-frame clones, and not every one. The sample includes about 150,000 clones, 93% of them seen just once. Trimming left V 4 bases short and J 3 bases short, with 22 bases between. Germline assignment: CDR1 LGHNA and CDR2 YSLEER. CDR3 size: 17 residues. Sequences were obtained from blood. This chain links TRBV4-3 with TRBJ2-7; D gene uncertain. The clonotype was recovered from a man between 18 and 29 years old in good health. CDR3 residues: CASSPGVTLNLGYEQYF. For the CDR3, the DNA is TGCGCCAGCAGCCCAGGTGTCACACTTAACTTAGGCTACGAGCAGTACTTC.